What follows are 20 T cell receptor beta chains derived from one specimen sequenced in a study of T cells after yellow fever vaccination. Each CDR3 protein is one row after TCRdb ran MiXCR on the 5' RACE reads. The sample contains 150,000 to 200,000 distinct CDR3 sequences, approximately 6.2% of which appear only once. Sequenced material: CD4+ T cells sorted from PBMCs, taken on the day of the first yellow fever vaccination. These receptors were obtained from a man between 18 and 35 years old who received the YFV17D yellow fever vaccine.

The DNA for the CDR3 is TGTGCCAGCAGCCTCACCGGGACAGGGAACGAAAAACTGTTTTTT. Residues: CASSLTGTGNEKLFF. V is TRBV7-2 and J is TRBJ1-4, with 9 nucleotides matching TRBD1. J gave up 8 bases and V 5 bases, and 9 bases lay outside the gene matches. CDR3 size: 15 residues. Germline V gene sequence: CDR1 SGHTA, CDR2 FQGNSA. Filled out from reference TRBV7-2 and TRBJ1-4, the complete variable domain reads GAGVSQSPSNKVTEKGKDVELRCDPISGHTALYWYRQSLGQGLEFLIYFQGNSAPDKSGLPSDRFSAERTGGSVSTLTIQRTQQEDSAVYLCASSLTGTGNEKLFFGSGTQLSVL.

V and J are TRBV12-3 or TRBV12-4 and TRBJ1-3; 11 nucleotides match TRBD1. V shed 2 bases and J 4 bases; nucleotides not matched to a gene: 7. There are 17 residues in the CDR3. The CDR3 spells CASSLTPGQGGGNTIYF. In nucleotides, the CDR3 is TGTGCCAGCAGTTTAACCCCGGGACAGGGGGGAGGAAACACCATATATTTT.

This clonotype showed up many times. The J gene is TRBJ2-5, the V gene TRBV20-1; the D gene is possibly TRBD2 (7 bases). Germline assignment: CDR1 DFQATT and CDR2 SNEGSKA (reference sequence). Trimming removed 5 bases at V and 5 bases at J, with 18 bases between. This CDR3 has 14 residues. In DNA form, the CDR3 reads TGCAGTGCTGGTGGAGGGGGGGCCGGCGAGACCCAGTACTTC. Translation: CSAGGGGAGETQYF.

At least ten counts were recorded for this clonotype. The CDR3 region is CASSQIAQGWGSGANVLTF. In nucleotides, the CDR3 is TGCGCCAGCAGCCAAATCGCACAGGGTTGGGGTTCTGGGGCCAACGTCCTGACTTTC. The V and J genes are TRBV4-3 and TRBJ2-6; TRBD1 is a possible D gene (6 bases). V lost 2 bases and J lost 1, with 18 bases in between. The CDR3 runs to 19 residues. Germline lookup yields CDR1 LGHNA and CDR2 YSLEER.

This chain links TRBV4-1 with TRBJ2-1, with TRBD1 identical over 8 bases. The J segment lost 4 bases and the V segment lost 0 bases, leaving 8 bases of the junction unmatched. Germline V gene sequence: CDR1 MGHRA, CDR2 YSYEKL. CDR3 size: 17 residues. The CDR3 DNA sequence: TGCGCCAGCAGCCAAGATCGGGGCAGGGGGCTTTACAATGAGCAGTTCTTC. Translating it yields CASSQDRGRGLYNEQFF.

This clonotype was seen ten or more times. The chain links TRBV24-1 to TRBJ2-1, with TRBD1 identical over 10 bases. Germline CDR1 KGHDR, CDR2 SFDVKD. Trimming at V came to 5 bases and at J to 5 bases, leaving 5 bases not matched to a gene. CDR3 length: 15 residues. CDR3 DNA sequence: TGTGCCACCAGTGGCGGGACAGGGGAAGACAATGAGCAGTTCTTC. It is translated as CATSGGTGEDNEQFF.

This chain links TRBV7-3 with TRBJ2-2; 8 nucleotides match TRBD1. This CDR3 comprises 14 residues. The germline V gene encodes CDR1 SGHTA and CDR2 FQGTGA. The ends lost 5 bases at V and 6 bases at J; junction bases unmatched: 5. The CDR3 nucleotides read TGTGCCAGCAGCCCGGGACAGGCTTCCGGGGAGCTGTTTTTT. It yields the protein CASSPGQASGELFF.

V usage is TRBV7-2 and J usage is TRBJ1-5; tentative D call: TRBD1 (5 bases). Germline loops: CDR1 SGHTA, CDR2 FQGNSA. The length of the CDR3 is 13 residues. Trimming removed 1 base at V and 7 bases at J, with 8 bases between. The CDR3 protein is CASSLGGAQPQHF. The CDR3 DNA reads TGTGCCAGCAGCTTAGGAGGGGCCCAGCCCCAGCATTTT.

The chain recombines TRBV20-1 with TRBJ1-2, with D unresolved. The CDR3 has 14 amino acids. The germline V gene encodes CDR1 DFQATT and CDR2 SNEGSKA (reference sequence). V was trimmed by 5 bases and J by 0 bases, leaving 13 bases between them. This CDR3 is CSAPLPLANYGYTF. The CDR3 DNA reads TGCAGTGCTCCTTTGCCGTTAGCTAACTATGGCTACACCTTC.

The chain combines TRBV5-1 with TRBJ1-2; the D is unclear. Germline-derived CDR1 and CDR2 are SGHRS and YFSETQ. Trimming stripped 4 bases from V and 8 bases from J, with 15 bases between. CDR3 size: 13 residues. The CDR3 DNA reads TGCGCCAGCAGCGACGGACGTCTGATGGGCTACACCTTC. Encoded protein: CASSDGRLMGYTF. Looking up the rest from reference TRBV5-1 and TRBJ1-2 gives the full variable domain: KAGVTQTPRYLIKTRGQQVTLSCSPISGHRSVSWYQQTPGQGLQFLFEYFSETQRNKGNFPGRFSGRQFSNSRSEMNVSTLELGDSALYLCASSDGRLMGYTFGSGTRLTVV.

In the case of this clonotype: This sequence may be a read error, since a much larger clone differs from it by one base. The CDR3 is CASRMTSEGDTQYF. The CDR3 DNA reads TGTGCCAGCCGAATGACTAGCGAGGGGGATACCCAGTACTTC. The J gene is TRBJ2-5, the V gene TRBV5-5, with 8 bases that match TRBD2. V was clipped by 7 bases and J by 8 bases; unmatched bases: 13. CDR1 SGHKS and CDR2 YYEKEE come from the germline V gene (reference sequence). The CDR3 runs 14 residues.

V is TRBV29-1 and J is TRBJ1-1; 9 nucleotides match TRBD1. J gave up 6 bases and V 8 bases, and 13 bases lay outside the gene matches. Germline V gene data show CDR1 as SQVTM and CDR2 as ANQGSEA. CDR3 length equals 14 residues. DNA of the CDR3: TGCAGCCTTGTCGACAGGGGGACCTTGGCTGAAGCTTTCTTT. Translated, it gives CSLVDRGTLAEAFF.

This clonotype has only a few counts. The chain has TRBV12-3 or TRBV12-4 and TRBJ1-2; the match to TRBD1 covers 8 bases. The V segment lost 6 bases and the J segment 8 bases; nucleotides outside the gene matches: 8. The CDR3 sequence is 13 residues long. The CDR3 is CASSKDRGRGYTF. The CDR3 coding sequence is TGTGCCAGCAGCAAAGACAGGGGACGCGGCTACACCTTC.

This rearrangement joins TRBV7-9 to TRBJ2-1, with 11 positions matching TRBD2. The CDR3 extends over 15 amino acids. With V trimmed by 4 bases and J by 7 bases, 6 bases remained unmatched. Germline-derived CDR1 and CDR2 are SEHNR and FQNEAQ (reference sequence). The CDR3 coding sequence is TGTGCCAGCAGCTCCCCTAGCGGGGGGATTAATGAGCAGTTCTTC. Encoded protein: CASSSPSGGINEQFF.

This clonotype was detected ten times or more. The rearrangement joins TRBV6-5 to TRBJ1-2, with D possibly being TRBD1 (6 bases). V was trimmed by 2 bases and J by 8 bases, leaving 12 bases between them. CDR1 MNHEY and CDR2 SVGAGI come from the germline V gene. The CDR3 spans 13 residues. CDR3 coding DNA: TGTGCCAGCAGTTACGGGGGGGCCTTCGGCTACACCTTC. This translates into CASSYGGAFGYTF.

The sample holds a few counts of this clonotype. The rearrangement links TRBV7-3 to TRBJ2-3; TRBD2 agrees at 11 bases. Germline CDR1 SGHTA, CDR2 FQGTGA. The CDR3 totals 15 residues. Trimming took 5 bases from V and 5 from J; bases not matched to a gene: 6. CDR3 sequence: CASSNSGGAGDTQYF. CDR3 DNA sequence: TGTGCCAGCAGCAATAGCGGGGGGGCCGGAGATACGCAGTATTTT.

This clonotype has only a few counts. The CDR3 sequence is CASSPRGAGEIETQYF. The DNA for the CDR3 is TGTGCCAGCAGCCCAAGGGGGGCAGGGGAGATAGAGACCCAGTACTTC. V gene TRBV7-3 combines with J gene TRBJ2-5; perhaps D is TRBD1 or TRBD2 (6 bases each). Germline V lookup: CDR1 SGHTA, CDR2 FQGTGA. The CDR3 is 16 residues long. Trimming stripped 5 bases from V and 4 bases from J, with 20 bases between.

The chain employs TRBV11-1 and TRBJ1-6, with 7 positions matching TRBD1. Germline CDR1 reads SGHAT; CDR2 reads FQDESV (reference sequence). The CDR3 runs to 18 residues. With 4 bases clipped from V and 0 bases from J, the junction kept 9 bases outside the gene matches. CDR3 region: CASSSDREISSYNSPLHF. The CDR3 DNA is TGTGCCAGCAGCTCCGACAGGGAAATAAGCTCCTATAATTCACCCCTCCACTTT.

The CDR3, as DNA: TGCAGCGTTGTGCTCACAGGGGTACTTCCTTTCTTT. Translating it yields CSVVLTGVLPFF. The genes are TRBV29-1 and TRBJ1-1; 7 bases align to TRBD1. Germline V gives CDR1 SQVTM, CDR2 ANQGSEA. V dropped 4 bases and J dropped 12; count of bases not matched to a gene: 11. The CDR3 consists of 12 residues.

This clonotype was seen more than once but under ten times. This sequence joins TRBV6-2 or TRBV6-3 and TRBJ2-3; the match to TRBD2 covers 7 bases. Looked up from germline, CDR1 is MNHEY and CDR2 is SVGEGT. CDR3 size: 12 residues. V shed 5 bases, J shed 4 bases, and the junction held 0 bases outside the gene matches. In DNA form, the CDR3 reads TGTGCCAGCAGTGGACTAGCAGATACGCAGTATTTT. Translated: CASSGLADTQYF.